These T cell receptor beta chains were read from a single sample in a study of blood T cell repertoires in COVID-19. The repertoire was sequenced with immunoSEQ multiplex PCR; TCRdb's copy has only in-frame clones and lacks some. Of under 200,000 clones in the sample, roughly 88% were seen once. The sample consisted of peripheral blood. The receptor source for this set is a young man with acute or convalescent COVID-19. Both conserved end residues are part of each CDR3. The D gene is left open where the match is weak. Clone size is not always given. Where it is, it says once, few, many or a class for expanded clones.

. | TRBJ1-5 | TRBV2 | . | TGTGCCAGCAGTGAGGACAGATTGGGGCATAGCAATCAGCCCCAGCATTTT | CASSEDRLGHSNQPQHF
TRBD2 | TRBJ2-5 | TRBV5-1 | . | TGCGCCAGCAGCTTATCACTAGCGGGAGGGAGGGAGACCCAGTACTTC | CASSLSLAGGRETQYF
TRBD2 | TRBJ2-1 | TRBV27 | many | TGTGCCAGCAGTTTTGTCCTCGGGAGGGCCTCGTACAATGAGCAGTTCTTC | CASSFVLGRASYNEQFF
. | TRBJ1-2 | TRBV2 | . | TGTGCCAGCAGGAGAGTAGGCTACACCTTC | CASRRVGYTF
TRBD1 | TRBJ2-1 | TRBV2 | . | TGTGCCAGCAGGCCGCGACAGGGGAGTACTAATGAGCAGTTCTTC | CASRPRQGSTNEQFF
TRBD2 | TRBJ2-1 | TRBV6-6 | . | TGTGCCAGCAGTTACCGAGGACTAGAACAGAATGAGCAGTTCTTC | CASSYRGLEQNEQFF
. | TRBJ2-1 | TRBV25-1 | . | TGTGCCAGCAGGACCTCTGGAGATGAGCAGTTCTTC | CASRTSGDEQFF
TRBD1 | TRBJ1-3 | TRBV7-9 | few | TGTGCCAGCAGCTTAACCCCCGGGACAGTGATTGACACCATATATTTT | CASSLTPGTVIDTIYF
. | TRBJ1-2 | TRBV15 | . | TGTGCCACCAGCAGTCCAAGCGGGGGATCGCTAGCTAATGGCTACACCTTC | CATSSPSGGSLANGYTF
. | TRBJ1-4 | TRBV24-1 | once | TGTGCCACCAGTGACCCTAGATCTAATGAAAAACTGTTTTTT | CATSDPRSNEKLFF
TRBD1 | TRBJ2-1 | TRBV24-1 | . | TGTGCCACCAGTGGGGTCCAGGGGGCGTCCTACAATGAGCAGTTCTTC | CATSGVQGASYNEQFF
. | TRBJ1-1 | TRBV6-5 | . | TGTGCCACCCGGCGGGGCGTGAACACTGAAGCTTTCTTT | CATRRGVNTEAFF
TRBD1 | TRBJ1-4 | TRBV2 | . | TGTGCCAGCTGTGTGACAGGGAGAGAAAAACTGTTTTTT | CASCVTGREKLFF
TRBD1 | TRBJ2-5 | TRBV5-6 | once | TGTGCCAGCAGCTCGGGACAGAGAGACCAAGAGACCCAGTACTTC | CASSSGQRDQETQYF
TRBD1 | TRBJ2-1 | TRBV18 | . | TGTGCCAGCTCACCCCCGACAGGGTTGGTTATCCTCAATGAGCAGTTCTTC | CASSPPTGLVILNEQFF
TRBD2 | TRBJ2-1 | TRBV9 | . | TGTGCCAGCAGCGTGACTGCGGGAGGACACAATGAGCAGTTCTTC | CASSVTAGGHNEQFF
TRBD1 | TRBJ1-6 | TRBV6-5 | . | TGTGCCAGCAGTTGGGGACAGGCTAACTCGTCACCCCTCCACTTT | CASSWGQANSSPLHF
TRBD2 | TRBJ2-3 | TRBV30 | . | TGTGCCTGGACTACCCGAGGGCTAGCGGGGGGAGGGAGCACAGATACGCAGTATTTT | CAWTTRGLAGGGSTDTQYF
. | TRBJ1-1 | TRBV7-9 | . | TGTGCCAGCAGCTTAGCGTCGGGTGTCACTGAAGCTTTCTTT | CASSLASGVTEAFF
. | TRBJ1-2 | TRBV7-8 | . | TGTGCCAGCAGCTTACGACCGACAGGTTATGGCTACACCTTC | CASSLRPTGYGYTF
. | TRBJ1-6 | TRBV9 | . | TGTGCCAGCAGCCCAAGGGGGGGAGGGGATTCACCCCTCCACTTT | CASSPRGGGDSPLHF
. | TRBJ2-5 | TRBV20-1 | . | TGCAGTGCTAGGGCCCAAGAGACCCAGTACTTC | CSARAQETQYF
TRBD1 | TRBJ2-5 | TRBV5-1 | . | TGCGCCAGCAGCCGTCCGGGACAGTACCAAGAGACCCAGTACTTC | CASSRPGQYQETQYF
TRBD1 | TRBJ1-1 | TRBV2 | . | TGTGCCAGCAGATGGGGGGCTCGGACAGGGCATTCCACTGAAGCTTTCTTT | CASRWGARTGHSTEAFF
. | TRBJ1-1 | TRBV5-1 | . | TGCGCCAGTTCCGCAGGGCGGGATGACACTGAAGCTTTCTTT | CASSAGRDDTEAFF
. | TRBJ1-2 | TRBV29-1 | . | TGCAGGGTTGAAGATTCAGGGTACTATGGCTACACCTTC | CRVEDSGYYGYTF
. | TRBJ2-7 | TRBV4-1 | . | TGCGCCAGCAGCCAAAGCCGACAGTTATCAACCTACGAGCAGTACTTC | CASSQSRQLSTYEQYF
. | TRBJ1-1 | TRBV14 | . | TGTGCCAGCAGCCAAGGGACAGTCACTGAAGCTTTCTTT | CASSQGTVTEAFF
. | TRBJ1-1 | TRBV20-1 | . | TGCAGTGCTTACGAGGCCACTGAAGCTTTCTTT | CSAYEATEAFF
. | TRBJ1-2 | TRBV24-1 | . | TGTGCCACCAGTGATTTGAGGGCAGGGGTATATGGCTACACCTTC | CATSDLRAGVYGYTF
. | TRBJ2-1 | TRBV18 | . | TGTGCCAGCTCACCCCCCATGCTGACAGTGGTAAATGAGCAGTTCTTC | CASSPPMLTVVNEQFF
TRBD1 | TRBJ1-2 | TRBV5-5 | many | TGTGCCAGCACTAGAGGGACAGGTGCTAACTATGGCTACACCTTC | CASTRGTGANYGYTF
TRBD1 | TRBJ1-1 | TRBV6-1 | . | TGTGCCAGCAGTGAAGCGGAGGACAGGGGGGAAGCTTTCTTT | CASSEAEDRGEAFF
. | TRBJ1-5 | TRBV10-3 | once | TGTGCCATCAGTGAGTCTGGACAGAACTATCAGCCCCAGCATTTT | CAISESGQNYQPQHF
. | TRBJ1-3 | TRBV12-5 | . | TGTGCTAGTGGTTTGGGGGCGGGAGCTTCTGGAAACACCATATATTTT | CASGLGAGASGNTIYF
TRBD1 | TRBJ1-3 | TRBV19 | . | TGTGCCAGTAGTGGGCGAGAAGACAGGGCTAGAGGAAACACCATATATTTT | CASSGREDRARGNTIYF
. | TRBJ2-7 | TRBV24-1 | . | TGTGCCACCAGTGATGCGGGACAGAACTCCTACGAGCAGTACTTC | CATSDAGQNSYEQYF
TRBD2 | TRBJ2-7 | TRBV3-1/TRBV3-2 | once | TGTGCCAGCAGCCAAGGTGGACTAGCGGGGGTCTCCTACGAGCAGTACTTC | CASSQGGLAGVSYEQYF
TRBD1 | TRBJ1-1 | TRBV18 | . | TGTGCCAGCTCACCTTCGACGACAGGGGCTATGAACACTGAAGCTTTCTTT | CASSPSTTGAMNTEAFF
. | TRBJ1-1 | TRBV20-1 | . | TGCAGTGCTAGTCCAGGACAGAGAGCCACTGAAGCTTTCTTT | CSASPGQRATEAFF
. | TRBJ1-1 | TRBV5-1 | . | TGCGCCAGCAGCTTGAAGGGAGGGGGCACTGAAGCTTTCTTT | CASSLKGGGTEAFF
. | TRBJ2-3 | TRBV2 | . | TGTGCCAGCAGCCGGGACATAGGCACAGATACGCAGTATTTT | CASSRDIGTDTQYF
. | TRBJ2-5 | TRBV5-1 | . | TGCGCCAGCAGCTTGAGGCAGGGCAGGACCCAGTACTTC | CASSLRQGRTQYF
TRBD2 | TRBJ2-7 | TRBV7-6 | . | TGTGCCAGCAGCATCATCCCCACCGGGACTAGCGGGGCCGAGCAGTACTTC | CASSIIPTGTSGAEQYF
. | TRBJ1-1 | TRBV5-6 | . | TGTGCCAGCAGCTTGGTAACCGTGAACGGGGGAGCTTTCTTT | CASSLVTVNGGAFF
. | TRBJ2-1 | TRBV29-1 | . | TGCAGCGCCAGGGGATCCTACAATGAGCAGTTCTTC | CSARGSYNEQFF
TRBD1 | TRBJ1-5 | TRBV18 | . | TGTGCCAGCTCACCTGGACAGGGGGCCGTAGGAAATCAGCCCCAGCATTTT | CASSPGQGAVGNQPQHF